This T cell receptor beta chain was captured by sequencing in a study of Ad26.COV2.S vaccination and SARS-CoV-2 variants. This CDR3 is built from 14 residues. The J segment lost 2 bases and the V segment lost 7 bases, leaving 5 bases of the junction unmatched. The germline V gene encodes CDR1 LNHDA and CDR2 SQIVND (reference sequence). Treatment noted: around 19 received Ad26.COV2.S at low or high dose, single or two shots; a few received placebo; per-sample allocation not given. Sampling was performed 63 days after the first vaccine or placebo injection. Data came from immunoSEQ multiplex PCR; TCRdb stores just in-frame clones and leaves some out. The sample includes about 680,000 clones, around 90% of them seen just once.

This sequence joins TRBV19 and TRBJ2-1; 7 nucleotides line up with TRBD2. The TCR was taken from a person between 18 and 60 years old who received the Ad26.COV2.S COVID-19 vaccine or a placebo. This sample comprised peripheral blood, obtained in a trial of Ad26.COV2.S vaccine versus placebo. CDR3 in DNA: TGTGCCAGTATGTCGGCGGGGGCCTACAATGAGCAGTTCTTC. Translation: CASMSAGAYNEQFF.